This T cell receptor (beta chain) was profiled in a study of Ad26.COV2.S vaccination and SARS-CoV-2 variants (dated by TCRdb to about 2021). Context from the whole study: Donors in the vaccine arm were drawn from COV1001, a multicentre, randomized, double-blind, placebo-controlled phase I-IIa trial testing Ad26.COV2.S in healthy adults. Dosing of Ad26.COV2.S was intramuscular, at either 5x10^10 or 1x10^11 viral particles, delivered as one shot or as two shots spaced 56 days apart. TCRbeta repertoire sequencing served as the tool for gauging how specific and how broad the SARS-CoV-2-reactive T cell receptors were following Ad26.COV2.S vaccination. The TCR-sequenced set comprised approximately 32 samples: around 20 Ad26.COV2.S vaccine recipients, 5 placebo recipients and 8 SARS-CoV-2 convalescent individuals. Participants in the trial were split at random into five groups of five each, receiving low-dose or high-dose Ad26.COV2.S once or twice, or else placebo on both occasions. Blinding of investigators to trial group allocation was maintained during experiments and outcome assessment.

V trim: 4 bases; J trim: 7 bases; unmatched bases: 8. The CDR1 and CDR2 encoded by the germline V gene are KGHSH and LQKENI. The CDR3, from cysteine to phenylalanine, totals 15 residues. Only the CDR3 region is kept as DNA, spanning 45 bases read in frame from base 1. The label giving this sample's treatment or condition can be read as: around 19 received Ad26.COV2.S at low or high dose, single or two shots; about five received placebo; per-sample allocation not given. Repertoires of vaccine and placebo recipients were sequenced from samples taken on day 63 after the first injection. Between 29 July and 7 August 2020, Cohort 1b enrolled about two dozen adults aged 18-55 years at one site in Boston, USA. Ad26.COV2.S consisted of a replication-incompetent adenovirus type 26 vector by which a prefusion-stabilized SARS-CoV-2 spike protein from the original Wuhan strain was expressed. With respect to this clone: The antigen it recognizes is unknown. No much larger clone is present one base from it, and per-base qualities are unavailable.

TCRbeta CDR3 regions were sequenced with the immunoSEQ Assay. After extraction, genomic DNA underwent amplification by bias-controlled multiplex PCR, followed by high-throughput sequencing. The authors' pipeline ran thus. To quantify the absolute abundance of every unique TCRbeta CDR3 region, sequences were collapsed and filtered. T cell fraction was estimated by normalizing TCRbeta template counts to usable DNA, with usable DNA measured through amplification of reference genes found in all nucleated cells. Repertoire TCRs were annotated as SARS-CoV-2-specific when V gene, CDR3 amino acid sequence and J gene were exactly matched to a known reactive TCR set. The reference SARS-CoV-2 TCR set was derived from MIRA and filtered for enrichment in COVID-19-positive ImmuneCODE repertoires, a step that removed public or cross-reactive TCRs. Using the MIRA antigens, annotated TCRs were further analysed by specific ORF or by position within an ORF. Depth was the summed frequency of annotated unique rearrangements, while breadth was defined as annotated unique rearrangements over total unique productive rearrangements. TCR breadth was compared between groups using two-sided Wilcoxon rank-sum tests. The source is immuneACCESS, and TCRdb retained only in-frame sequences with V and J called. Part of the clones is not carried over; for the studies checked, unresolved V genes explain less than half of this, and the remainder is unexplained. The V and J calls and clone size are taken from that table; D and trimming were inferred from the DNA. Here the sample has over 250,000 clones; more than 70% occur a single time. The ten biggest clones cover about 3.6% of the sample.

General conclusions and limits of the study: Higher spike-specific TCR breadth was observed in Ad26.COV2.S recipients than in placebo recipients (P = 0.0014). Non-spike TCR breadth was comparable between vaccine and placebo recipients, consistent with the vaccine containing only spike. After vaccination, spike-specific CD8+ and CD4+ T cell responses were reported to show substantial breadth. The authors noted that the TCR breadth and depth analyses may have underestimated total T cell responses. Comparing responses between vaccine doses or regimens was not something the study was powered to do.

The material was peripheral blood, obtained in a trial of Ad26.COV2.S vaccine versus placebo. The source is a person between 18 and 59 years old who received the Ad26.COV2.S COVID-19 vaccine or a placebo. This chain is built from TRBV18 and TRBJ1-5; a stretch of 9 junction bases matches TRBD1. In nucleotide form, the sequence is TGTGCCAGCTCACAGGACACAGGGGGCGACCAGCCCCAGCATTTT. Translated, it gives CASSQDTGGDQPQHF. With all but the CDR3 taken from the reference TRBV18 and TRBJ1-5 genes, the full variable domain is: NAGVMQNPRHLVRRRGQEARLRCSPMKGHSHVYWYRQLPEEGLKFMVYLQKENIIDESGMPKERFSAEFPKEGPSILRIQQVVRGDSAAYFCASSQDTGGDQPQHFGDGTRLSIL.